The rows below give T cell receptor beta chains drawn from one sample of a study of PD-1 blockade in classical Hodgkin lymphoma. The assay was immunoSEQ multiplex PCR, and TCRdb's table has in-frame clones only and misses some. The repertoire includes about 64,000 clones, roughly nine tenths of them detected once, and about a tenth sits in the top ten. Source: peripheral blood mononuclear cells (PBMCs), taken before the fourth cycle of nivolumab. Every receptor here comes from a human donor with classical Hodgkin lymphoma. CDR3s include the opening cysteine and the closing phenylalanine or tryptophan. The D gene is left open where the match is weak. Clone size is stated in some rows and not others, as once, few, many or a class when expanded.

D	V	J	size	CDR3	DNA
NA	TRBV30	TRBJ2-1	NA	CAWETSAEQQFF	TGTGCCTGGGAAACATCGGCGGAGCAGCAGTTCTTC
NA	TRBV5-1	TRBJ1-2	NA	CASSLHRAHYGYTF	TGCGCCAGCAGCTTACACAGGGCCCACTATGGCTACACCTTC
NA	TRBV13	TRBJ2-1	once	CASSYGGPSYNEQFF	TGTGCCAGCAGCTACGGGGGGCCCTCCTACAATGAGCAGTTCTTC
NA	TRBV7-9	TRBJ1-1	NA	CASSPQVEEAFF	TGTGCCAGCAGCCCACAGGTGGAGGAAGCTTTCTTT
TRBD1	TRBV7-2	TRBJ2-3	NA	CASSLVPTGDIFHTQYF	TGTGCCAGCAGCTTAGTCCCCACAGGGGATATTTTTCATACGCAGTATTTT
NA	TRBV28	TRBJ1-2	NA	CASRAGETVNYGYTF	TGTGCCAGCAGAGCTGGGGAGACAGTTAACTATGGCTACACCTTC
TRBD1	TRBV5-6	TRBJ1-5	NA	CASSLRDRGSHSNQPQHF	TGTGCCAGCAGCCTCCGGGACAGGGGGTCCCATAGCAATCAGCCCCAGCATTTT
TRBD2	TRBV12-5	TRBJ2-3	NA	CASGFLAGASSTDTQYF	TGTGCTAGTGGTTTTTTAGCGGGGGCCTCTAGCACAGATACGCAGTATTTT
NA	TRBV10-3	TRBJ1-1	NA	CAISVRTGSDTEAFF	TGTGCCATCAGTGTACGAACAGGGAGTGACACTGAAGCTTTCTTT
NA	TRBV10-2	TRBJ2-2	NA	CASRGLVTGELFF	TGCGCCAGCAGGGGTTTAGTCACCGGGGAGCTGTTTTTT
NA	TRBV6-6	TRBJ1-1	NA	CAGSWGSRMNTEAFF	TGTGCCGGGTCGTGGGGGAGTAGGATGAACACTGAAGCTTTCTTT
NA	TRBV5-1	TRBJ2-5	NA	CASSIGYQETQYF	TGCGCCAGCAGTATAGGGTACCAAGAGACCCAGTACTTC
NA	TRBV27	TRBJ1-5	NA	CASSLAGSSNQPQHF	TGTGCCAGCAGTTTAGCGGGCTCAAGCAATCAGCCCCAGCATTTT
TRBD2	TRBV6-6	TRBJ2-4	NA	CASMTSGERAKNIQYF	TGTGCCAGCATGACTAGCGGGGAGCGGGCCAAAAACATTCAGTACTTC
NA	TRBV2	TRBJ2-1	NA	CASTEQGSSYNEQFF	TGTGCCAGCACCGAGCAGGGTAGCTCCTACAATGAGCAGTTCTTC
TRBD1	TRBV27	TRBJ1-2	NA	CASSRGQAILDGYTF	TGTGCCAGCAGTCGAGGACAGGCCATTCTTGATGGCTACACCTTC
NA	TRBV21-1	TRBJ2-7	NA	CASPNPRGTSYPFYEQYF	TGTGCCAGCCCAAACCCACGGGGGACCTCGTATCCCTTCTACGAGCAGTACTTC
NA	TRBV11-2	TRBJ1-1	NA	CASSLRITGTTEAFF	TGTGCCAGCAGCTTGAGAATCACTGGGACCACTGAAGCTTTCTTT
NA	TRBV4-2	TRBJ1-2	NA	CASSQENYGYTF	TGTGCCAGCAGCCAAGAAAACTATGGCTACACCTTC
NA	TRBV19	TRBJ2-2	NA	CASSIGRGSNTGELFF	TGTGCCAGTAGTATAGGTCGGGGGTCGAACACCGGGGAGCTGTTTTTT
NA	TRBV11-2	TRBJ1-2	once	CASSLDPADEDGYTF	TGTGCCAGCAGCTTAGATCCGGCAGATGAAGATGGCTACACCTTC
NA	TRBV19	TRBJ1-2	NA	CASSIRWELFYGYTF	TGTGCCAGTAGTATTCGATGGGAGCTCTTCTATGGCTACACCTTC
NA	TRBV4-2	TRBJ1-2	NA	CASSSSIKKTYGYTF	TGTGCCAGCAGCTCCTCAATCAAAAAGACCTATGGCTACACCTTC
NA	TRBV27	TRBJ2-1	NA	CASSFRGRGMNRDEQFF	TGTGCCAGCAGTTTCAGGGGACGGGGGATGAATAGAGATGAGCAGTTCTTC
NA	TRBV27	TRBJ2-2	NA	CASSLLGGNTGELFF	TGTGCCAGCAGTTTATTAGGTGGGAACACCGGGGAGCTGTTTTTT
TRBD1	TRBV5-8	TRBJ1-5	NA	CASSFRGPIQPQHF	TGTGCCAGCAGCTTCAGGGGGCCGATTCAGCCCCAGCATTTT
NA	TRBV6-6	TRBJ1-5	NA	CASSYSMSQPQHF	TGTGCCAGCAGTTACTCGATGAGCCAGCCCCAGCATTTT
TRBD1	TRBV5-1	TRBJ2-2	NA	CASSSELTGQGFAGELFF	TGCGCCAGCAGCTCAGAGTTGACGGGACAGGGGTTTGCCGGGGAGCTGTTTTTT
NA	TRBV12-5	TRBJ1-2	once	CASGLGGGYGYTF	TGTGCTAGTGGTTTGGGGGGCGGCTATGGCTACACCTTC
TRBD1	TRBV10-3	TRBJ1-5	NA	CAISEDRANQPQHF	TGTGCCATCAGTGAGGACAGGGCCAATCAGCCCCAGCATTTT
NA	TRBV5-6	TRBJ2-7	NA	CASSLIGGYEQYF	TGTGCCAGCAGCCTCATAGGGGGCTACGAGCAGTACTTC
NA	TRBV19	TRBJ1-5	once	CASSRTDDNQPQHF	TGTGCCAGTAGTAGGACAGATGACAATCAGCCCCAGCATTTT
TRBD2	TRBV10-3	TRBJ2-7	NA	CAISRATSGAYEQYF	TGTGCCATCTCCCGGGCGACTAGCGGGGCCTACGAGCAGTACTTC
NA	TRBV15	TRBJ2-5	NA	CATSSNLRSGLQETQYF	TGTGCCACCAGCAGCAACCTGAGAAGCGGACTACAAGAGACCCAGTACTTC
TRBD1	TRBV19	TRBJ1-1	NA	CASSINLLLGQGEAFF	TGTGCCAGTAGTATTAATCTGCTGTTGGGACAGGGTGAAGCTTTCTTT
NA	TRBV6-1	TRBJ2-7	NA	CASTTGTSVYEQYF	TGTGCCAGCACCACCGGGACTTCTGTCTACGAGCAGTACTTC
NA	TRBV2	TRBJ2-7	NA	CASNAGDTYPGEQYF	TGTGCCAGCAACGCGGGGGACACCTATCCAGGAGAGCAGTACTTC
TRBD1	TRBV7-9	TRBJ1-5	NA	CASSLGRPGQGAGQPQHF	TGTGCCAGCAGCTTAGGCCGGCCGGGACAGGGGGCCGGTCAGCCCCAGCATTTT
NA	TRBV5-1	TRBJ2-7	NA	CASSPKTGPNLYEQYF	TGCGCCAGCAGCCCGAAGACAGGCCCAAATCTCTACGAGCAGTACTTC